This section outlines one T cell receptor beta chain sequence together with its context. As yet, its antigen is unknown. This entry comes from a study of graft-versus-host responses after intestinal transplantation. Study-wide background: After anti-thymocyte globulin induction, recipients took tacrolimus and steroids for two to three years.

In germline, CDR1 is SGHNT, CDR2 YENEEA. This CDR3 comprises 15 residues. V lost 5 bases to trimming and J lost 7 bases; unmatched junction nucleotides: 10. Study-level points and caveats: GvH clone levels peaked in circulation, and this peak was associated with early post-transplant HvG declines.

Produced via immunoSEQ multiplex PCR; TCRdb's table is partial and in-frame only. Here the sample spans about 40,000 clones, roughly nine tenths being singletons. The sequence derives from a human patient who received an intestinal transplant, so some T cells may come from the graft donor. Sample: PBMCs, taken around 43 weeks after intestinal transplant. The chain couples TRBV11-3 to TRBJ2-1, with 8 bases that match TRBD2. CDR3 loop: CASSPQSGGGNEQFF. DNA of the CDR3: TGTGCCAGCAGCCCCCAGAGCGGGGGTGGAAATGAGCAGTTCTTC.